Listed below are T cell receptor beta chains from one sample, sequenced in a study of Graves' ophthalmopathy and Graves' hyperthyroidism. Via MiXCR, TCRdb re-called the multiplex PCR reads, giving one row per CDR3 protein. Of some 350,000 distinct CDR3 sequences in the sample, approximately 18% were seen once. The specimen sequenced was peripheral blood. Receptors originate from an adult woman with stable Graves' hyperthyroidism. Each CDR3 is given with its conserved first and last residue. The D gene is left open where the match is weak.

>TRBD1|TRBV9
CASSGEDRGAYGYTF
>-|TRBV12-3/TRBV12-4
CASSLRAAGRTEAFF
>-|TRBV6-1
CASSKPGTEGHQPQHF
>-|TRBV12-3/TRBV12-4
CASSLKGSQRNYGYTF
>TRBD2|TRBV15
CATSRPGLAGGETQYF
>-|TRBV29-1
CSGNTWNTEAFF
>TRBD1|TRBV5-1
CASSLGDRGGVQYF
>-|TRBV12-3/TRBV12-4
CASSRLVGQPQHF
>TRBD1|TRBV28
CASRDDRGRETQYF
>-|TRBV11-2
CASSLFPPFYTF
>TRBD1|TRBV6-5
CASRVTGTGSNQPQHF
>-|TRBV27
CASSLIPPEGAYEQYF
>TRBD1|TRBV7-8
CASSTRPGTGGPGTGELFF
>-|TRBV11-2
CASSLDASVQTQYF
>TRBD1|TRBV2
CASLGQPGETQYF
>-|TRBV9
CASSVDIGNTIYF
>-|TRBV18
CASSPRRGDTEAFF
>TRBD2|TRBV7-2
CASSAGLAGSQETQYF
>TRBD2|TRBV6-5
CASSSQRGLSSYEQYF
>-|TRBV12-3/TRBV12-4
CASSFTDNTEAFF
>-|TRBV7-2
CASTPSSYGYTF
>TRBD2|TRBV20-1
CSAASGQETQYF
>-|TRBV5-5
CASSSHLYEQYF
>-|TRBV12-3/TRBV12-4
CASSLRGHPYQETQYF
>TRBD1|TRBV19
CASSLTGGWTEAFF
>TRBD1|TRBV4-2
CASSQGDRRATGELFF